What follows are 10 T cell receptor beta chains derived from one specimen sequenced in a study of blood T cell repertoires in COVID-19. Some clones are missing from TCRdb's copy, which holds only in-frame ones; the method was immunoSEQ multiplex PCR. The sample lists under 300,000 clones, roughly 84% occurring once. The sequencing sample was made of peripheral blood. Every receptor here comes from a woman between 40 and 55 years old with active or convalescent COVID-19.

The chain carries TRBV27 and TRBJ2-1, with TRBD1 matching 7 bases. The CDR3 runs to 14 residues. The junction had 7 bases not matched to a gene; V was cut back by 5 bases and J by 6 bases. The germline CDR1 and CDR2 sequences are MNHEY and SMNVEV (reference sequence). This CDR3 reads CASSKQGTINEQFF. The CDR3 coding sequence is TGTGCCAGCAGTAAACAGGGGACCATCAATGAGCAGTTCTTC.

This chain uses TRBV3-1 (or the pseudogene TRBV3-2) with TRBJ1-2, with a possible D match to TRBD1 (5 bases). The CDR3 is 12 amino acids. From germline, CDR1 is LGHDT and CDR2 YNNKEL (reference sequence). Here the CDR3 DNA reads TGTGGAACAGGTTCGACTAACTATGGCTACACCTTC. Amino acids: CGTGSTNYGYTF.

The chain uses TRBV11-2 and TRBJ2-1; maybe TRBD1 (6 bases). The CDR3 sequence is 11 residues long. Trimming stripped 4 bases from V and 11 bases from J, with 9 bases between. CDR1 is SGHAT and CDR2 is FQNNGV in the germline V gene. The CDR3 coding sequence is TGTGCCAGCAGCTCCGGACAGAAGCAGTTCTTC. Translated: CASSSGQKQFF.

This rearrangement joins TRBV24-1 to TRBJ1-1, with TRBD1 matching 8 bases. Germline V lookup: CDR1 KGHDR, CDR2 SFDVKD. The CDR3 loop spans 16 amino acids. Trimming took 5 bases from V and 6 from J; bases not matched to a gene: 13. The CDR3 nucleotides are TGTGCCACCAGTGGGACGACAGGGGAAAGAGGGCCTGAAGCTTTCTTT. Its protein is CATSGTTGERGPEAFF.

The CDR3 here is CASSRRLAGYYEQYF. Here the CDR3 DNA reads TGTGCCAGCAGCCGTCGACTAGCGGGGTACTACGAGCAGTACTTC. The V gene is TRBV14, the J gene TRBJ2-7, with 11 nucleotides matching TRBD2. V shed 4 bases and J 3 bases; nucleotides not matched to a gene: 5. Looked up from germline, CDR1 is SGHDN and CDR2 is FVKESK. The CDR3 covers 15 residues.

This chain joins TRBV28 and TRBJ1-5, with D possibly matching TRBD1 (6 bases). Germline lookup yields CDR1 MDHEN and CDR2 SYDVKM. The CDR3 length is 16 residues. V was shortened by 3 bases and J by 2 bases, with 14 bases between the two germline ends. The CDR3 reads CASSFIAGEGNQPQHF. Here the CDR3 DNA reads TGTGCCAGCAGTTTTATTGCAGGGGAAGGCAATCAGCCCCAGCATTTT.

V gene TRBV18 combines with J gene TRBJ2-2; unclear D gene. CDR1 is KGHSH, CDR2 LQKENI, per germline. CDR3 length: 14 residues. V was cut by 2 bases and J by 0 bases, with 4 bases left in between. CDR3 loop: CASSPTANTGELFF. DNA for the CDR3: TGTGCCAGCTCACCAACAGCGAACACCGGGGAGCTGTTTTTT.

This chain uses TRBV9 with TRBJ2-7; perhaps TRBD1 as D (6 bases). Trimming stripped 6 bases from V and 2 bases from J, with 15 bases between. The CDR3 length is 14 residues. Germline assignment: CDR1 SGDLS and CDR2 YYNGEE. The CDR3: CASMTGLYPYEQYF. The CDR3 DNA sequence: TGTGCCAGCATGACAGGACTGTATCCCTACGAGCAGTACTTC.

This clone appeared a few times. This chain joins TRBV5-8 and TRBJ1-5; no clear D gene. Germline V gene lookup returns CDR1 SGHTS and CDR2 YDEGEE. The CDR3 loop spans 13 amino acids. V lost 6 bases and J 2 bases, leaving 9 bases between the germline ends. The CDR3 DNA sequence: TGTGCCAGCATCGGGAGCGGCAATCAGCCCCAGCATTTT. It yields the protein CASIGSGNQPQHF.

The chain joins TRBV9 to TRBJ1-1; maybe TRBD1 (5 bases). Trimming shortened V by 4 bases and J by 6 bases, and 16 bases separated the two germline ends. Germline values: CDR1 SGDLS, CDR2 YYNGEE. The CDR3 covers 14 residues. This CDR3 reads CASSPRTPGAEAFF. The CDR3 DNA is TGTGCCAGCAGCCCCCGGACACCTGGCGCTGAAGCTTTCTTT.